The clone carrying this T cell receptor beta chain came up many times. The antigen is unknown. With 10-nucleotide random UMIs included, cDNA was synthesized by 5'RACE. TCRdb re-called the 5' RACE reads through MiXCR, storing one row per CDR3 protein. The sample lists some 30,000 distinct CDR3 sequences; about 16% were seen once. This specimen belongs to a study of neurological immune-mediated disorders. Study-level points and caveats: It was HTLV-1-associated myelopathy that showed the most TCR clonal expansion, while multiple sclerosis showed the least, falling below healthy controls. TCR-beta repertoires seemed private in all groups, with no expanded CDR3 amino acid sequences shared.

Noted time point: technical triplicate 3. The sorted libraries started from 850,000 to 1,000,000 CD4+ or CD8+ T cells. Germline V CDR1 and CDR2: MNHEY, SMNVEV (reference sequence). V lost 2 bases, J lost 5 bases, and 4 bases stayed unmatched. This CDR3 has 15 amino acids. The sequencing input was CD4+ T cells from blood. This TCR was recovered from a female donor with HTLV-1-associated myelopathy (HAM/TSP). The genes are TRBV27 and TRBJ2-1; 9 bases are a match to TRBD2. CDR3 loop: CASSLTAGGHNEQFF. The CDR3 DNA follows: TGTGCCAGCAGTTTAACGGCGGGAGGGCACAATGAGCAGTTCTTC.